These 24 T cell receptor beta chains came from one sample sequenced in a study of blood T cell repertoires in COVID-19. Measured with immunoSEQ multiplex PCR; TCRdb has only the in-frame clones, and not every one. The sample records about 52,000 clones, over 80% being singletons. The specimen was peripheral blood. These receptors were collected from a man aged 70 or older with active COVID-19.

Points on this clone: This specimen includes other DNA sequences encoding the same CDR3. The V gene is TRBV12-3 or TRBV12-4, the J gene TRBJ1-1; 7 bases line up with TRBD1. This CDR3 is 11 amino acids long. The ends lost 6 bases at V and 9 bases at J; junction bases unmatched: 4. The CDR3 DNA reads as TGTGCCAGCAGCGACAGGGCCCAAGCTTTCTTT. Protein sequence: CASSDRAQAFF.

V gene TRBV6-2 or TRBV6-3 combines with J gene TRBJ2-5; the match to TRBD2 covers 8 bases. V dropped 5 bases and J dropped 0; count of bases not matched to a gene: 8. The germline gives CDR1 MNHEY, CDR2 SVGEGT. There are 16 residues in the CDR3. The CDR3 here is CASSPGLGPYQETQYF. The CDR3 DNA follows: TGTGCCAGCAGTCCGGGACTAGGCCCTTACCAAGAGACCCAGTACTTC.

The CDR3 DNA reads as TGTGCCAGTAGTATAAGGGACACCAGGCCCAATCAGCCCCAGCATTTT. This gives the protein CASSIRDTRPNQPQHF. The chain recombines TRBV19 with TRBJ1-5; the D gene is possibly TRBD1 (6 bases). Germline CDR1 is LNHDA and CDR2 is SQIVND (reference sequence). V lost 2 bases, J lost 3 bases, and 14 bases lay in between. The CDR3 runs 16 residues.

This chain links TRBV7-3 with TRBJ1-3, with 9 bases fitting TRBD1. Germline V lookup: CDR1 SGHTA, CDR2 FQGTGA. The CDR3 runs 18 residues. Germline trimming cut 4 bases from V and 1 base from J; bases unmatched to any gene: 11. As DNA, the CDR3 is TGTGCCAGCAGCTCAAGAAGTGACAGGGGGGAATCTGGAAACACCATATATTTT. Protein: CASSSRSDRGESGNTIYF.

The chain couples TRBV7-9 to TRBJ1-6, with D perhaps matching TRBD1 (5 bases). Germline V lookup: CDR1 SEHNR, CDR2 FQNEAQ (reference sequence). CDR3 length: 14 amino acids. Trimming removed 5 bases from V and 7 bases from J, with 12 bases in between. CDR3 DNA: TGTGCCAGCAGCGCATATAGGGGAAATTCACCCCTCCACTTT. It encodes CASSAYRGNSPLHF.

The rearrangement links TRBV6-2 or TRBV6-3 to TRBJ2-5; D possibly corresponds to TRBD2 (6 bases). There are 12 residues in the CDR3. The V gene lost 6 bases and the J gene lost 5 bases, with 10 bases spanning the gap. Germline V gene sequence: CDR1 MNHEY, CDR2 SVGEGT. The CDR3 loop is CASSGGGETQYF. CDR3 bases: TGTGCCAGCAGCGGGGGAGGCGAGACCCAGTACTTC.

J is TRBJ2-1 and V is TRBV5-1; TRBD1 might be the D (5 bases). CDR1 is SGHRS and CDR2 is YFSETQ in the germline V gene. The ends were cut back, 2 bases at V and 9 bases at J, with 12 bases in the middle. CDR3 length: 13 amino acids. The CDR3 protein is CASSFARESEQFF. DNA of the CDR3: TGCGCCAGCAGCTTTGCCAGGGAAAGTGAGCAGTTCTTC. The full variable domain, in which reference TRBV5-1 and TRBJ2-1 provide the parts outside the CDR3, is KAGVTQTPRYLIKTRGQQVTLSCSPISGHRSVSWYQQTPGQGLQFLFEYFSETQRNKGNFPGRFSGRQFSNSRSEMNVSTLELGDSALYLCASSFARESEQFFGPGTRLTVL.

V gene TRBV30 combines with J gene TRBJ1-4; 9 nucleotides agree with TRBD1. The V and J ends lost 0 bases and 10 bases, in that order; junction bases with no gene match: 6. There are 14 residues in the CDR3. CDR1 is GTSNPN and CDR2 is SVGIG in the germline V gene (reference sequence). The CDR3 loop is CAWSVGGQGRKLFF. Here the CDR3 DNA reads TGTGCCTGGAGTGTGGGGGGACAGGGTAGAAAACTGTTTTTT.

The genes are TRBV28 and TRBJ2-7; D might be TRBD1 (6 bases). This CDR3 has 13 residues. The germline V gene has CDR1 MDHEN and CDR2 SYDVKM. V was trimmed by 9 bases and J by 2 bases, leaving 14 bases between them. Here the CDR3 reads CASTRDTTYEQYF. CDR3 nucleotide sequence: TGTGCCAGTACAAGGGACACCACCTACGAGCAGTACTTC. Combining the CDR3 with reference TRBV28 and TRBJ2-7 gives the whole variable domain DVKVTQSSRYLVKRTGEKVFLECVQDMDHENMFWYRQDPGLGLRLIYFSYDVKMKEKGDIPEGYSVSREKKERFSLILESASTNQTSMYLCASTRDTTYEQYFGPGTRLTVT.

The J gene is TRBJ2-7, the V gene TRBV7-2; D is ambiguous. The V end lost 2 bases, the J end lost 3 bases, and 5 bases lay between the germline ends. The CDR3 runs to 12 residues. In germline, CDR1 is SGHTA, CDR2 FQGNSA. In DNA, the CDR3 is TGTGCCAGCAGCTTAATCGGCTACGAGCAGTACTTC. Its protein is CASSLIGYEQYF.

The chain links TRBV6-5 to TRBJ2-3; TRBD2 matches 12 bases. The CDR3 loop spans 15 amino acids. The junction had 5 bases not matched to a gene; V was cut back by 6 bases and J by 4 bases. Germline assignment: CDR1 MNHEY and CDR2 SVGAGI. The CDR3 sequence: CASSKLAGGADTQYF. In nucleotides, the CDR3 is TGTGCCAGCAGCAAACTAGCGGGGGGAGCAGATACGCAGTATTTT.

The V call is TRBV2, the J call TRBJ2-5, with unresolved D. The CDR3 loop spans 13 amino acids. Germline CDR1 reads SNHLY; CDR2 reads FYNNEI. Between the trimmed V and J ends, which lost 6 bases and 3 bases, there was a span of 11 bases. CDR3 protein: CASSPSIEETQYF. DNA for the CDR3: TGTGCCAGCAGCCCGTCCATAGAAGAGACCCAGTACTTC.

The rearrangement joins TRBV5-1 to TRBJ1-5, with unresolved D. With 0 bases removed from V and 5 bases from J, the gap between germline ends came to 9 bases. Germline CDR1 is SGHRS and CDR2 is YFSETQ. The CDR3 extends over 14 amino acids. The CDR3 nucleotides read TGCGCCAGCAGCTTGGGAAGCCCCGATCAGCCCCAGCATTTT. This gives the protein CASSLGSPDQPQHF.

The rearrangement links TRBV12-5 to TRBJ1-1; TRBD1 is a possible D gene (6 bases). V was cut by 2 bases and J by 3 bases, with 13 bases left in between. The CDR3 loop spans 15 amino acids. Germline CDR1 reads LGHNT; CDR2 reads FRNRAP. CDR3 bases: TGTGCTAGTGGTTTGATTACAGGGAGGGACACTGAAGCTTTCTTT. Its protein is CASGLITGRDTEAFF.

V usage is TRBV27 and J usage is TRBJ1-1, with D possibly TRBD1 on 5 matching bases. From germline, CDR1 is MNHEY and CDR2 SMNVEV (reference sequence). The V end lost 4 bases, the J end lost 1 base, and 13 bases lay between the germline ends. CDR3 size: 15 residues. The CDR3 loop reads CASSSDSRSNTEAFF. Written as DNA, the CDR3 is TGTGCCAGCAGTTCCGACAGTAGGTCGAACACTGAAGCTTTCTTT.

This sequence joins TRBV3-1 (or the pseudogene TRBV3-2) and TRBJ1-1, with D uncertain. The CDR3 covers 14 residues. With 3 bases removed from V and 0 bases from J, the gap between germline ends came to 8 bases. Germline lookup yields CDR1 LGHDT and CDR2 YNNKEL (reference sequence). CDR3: CASSQRNMNTEAFF. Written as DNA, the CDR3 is TGTGCCAGCAGCCAGCGGAACATGAACACTGAAGCTTTCTTT.

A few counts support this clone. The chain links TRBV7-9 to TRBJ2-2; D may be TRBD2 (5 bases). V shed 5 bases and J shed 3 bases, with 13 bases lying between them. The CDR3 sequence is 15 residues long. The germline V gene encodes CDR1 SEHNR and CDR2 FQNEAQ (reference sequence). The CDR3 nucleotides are TGTGCCAGCAGCACGGGGATAGCCGACACCGGGGAGCTGTTTTTT. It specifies CASSTGIADTGELFF.

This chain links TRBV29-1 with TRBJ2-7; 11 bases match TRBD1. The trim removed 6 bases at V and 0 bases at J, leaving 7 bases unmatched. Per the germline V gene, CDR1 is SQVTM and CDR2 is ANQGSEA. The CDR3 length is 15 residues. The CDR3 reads CSVASGTGGSYEQYF. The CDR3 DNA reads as TGCAGCGTCGCCAGCGGGACAGGGGGCTCCTACGAGCAGTACTTC.

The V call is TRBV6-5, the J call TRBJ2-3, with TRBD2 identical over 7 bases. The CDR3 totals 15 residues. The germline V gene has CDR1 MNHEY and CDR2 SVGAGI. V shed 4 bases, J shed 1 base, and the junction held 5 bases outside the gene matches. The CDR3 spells CASSSHAGGTDTQYF. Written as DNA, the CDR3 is TGTGCCAGCAGTTCCCACGCGGGGGGCACAGATACGCAGTATTTT.

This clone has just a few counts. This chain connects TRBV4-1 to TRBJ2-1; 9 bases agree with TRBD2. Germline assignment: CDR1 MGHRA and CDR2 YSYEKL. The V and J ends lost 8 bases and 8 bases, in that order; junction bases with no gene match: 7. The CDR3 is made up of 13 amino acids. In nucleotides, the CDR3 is TGCGCCAGCGGGCGGGGGGGCCTCGATGAGCAGTTCTTC. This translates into CASGRGGLDEQFF.

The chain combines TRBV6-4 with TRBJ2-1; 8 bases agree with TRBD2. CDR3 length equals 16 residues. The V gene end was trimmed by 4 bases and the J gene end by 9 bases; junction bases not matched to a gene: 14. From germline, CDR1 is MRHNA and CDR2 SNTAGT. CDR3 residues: CASSAGAGSGGGEQFF. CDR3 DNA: TGTGCCAGCAGTGCCGGTGCGGGGAGCGGGGGCGGTGAGCAGTTCTTC.

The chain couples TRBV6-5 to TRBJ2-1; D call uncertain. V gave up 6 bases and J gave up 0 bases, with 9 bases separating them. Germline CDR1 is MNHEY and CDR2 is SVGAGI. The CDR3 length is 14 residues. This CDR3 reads CASSHESSYNEQFF. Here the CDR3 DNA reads TGTGCCAGCAGCCACGAGAGCTCCTACAATGAGCAGTTCTTC.

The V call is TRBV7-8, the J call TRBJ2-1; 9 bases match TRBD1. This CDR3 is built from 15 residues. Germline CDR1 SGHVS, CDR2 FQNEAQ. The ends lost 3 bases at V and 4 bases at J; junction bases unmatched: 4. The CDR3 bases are TGTGCCAGCAGCTTGGGACAGGGAATTTACAATGAGCAGTTCTTC. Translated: CASSLGQGIYNEQFF.

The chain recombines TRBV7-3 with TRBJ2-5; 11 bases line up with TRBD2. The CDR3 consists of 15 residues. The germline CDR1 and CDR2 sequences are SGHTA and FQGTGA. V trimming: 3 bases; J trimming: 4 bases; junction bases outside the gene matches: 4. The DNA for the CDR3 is TGTGCCAGCAGCTTTATAGCGGGGGGGCTAGAGACCCAGTACTTC. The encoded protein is CASSFIAGGLETQYF.